This T cell receptor (beta chain) is from a study of T cell responses to AZD1222 COVID-19 vaccine. Overall study results and limits: The reported proportion of spike-specific TCRs targeting unmutated variant regions was nearly half.

The CDR3 totals 12 residues. V was cut by 6 bases and J by 10 bases, with 14 bases left in between. On this clone itself: Its matching antigen is unknown.

The method was immunoSEQ multiplex PCR; TCRdb's version includes in-frame clones alone and lacks a portion of them. The sample comprises about 150,000 clones, roughly nine tenths of which are singletons, and 5% to 5.5% rests with the top ten. The receptor was derived from an adult in good health. The sequencing used peripheral blood, collected on day 0 of AZD1222 vaccination. The chain has TRBV12-3 or TRBV12-4 and TRBJ2-3; D perhaps matches TRBD2 (6 bases). CDR3 bases: TGTGCCAGCAGCCCTGGAGGGCGCGCGCAGTATTTT. It encodes CASSPGGRAQYF.